One sample yielded the 17 T cell receptor beta chains listed below, sequenced in a study of T cells in Graves' hyperthyroidism and ophthalmopathy. RNA transcripts provided the source from which TCR beta CDR3 regions were amplified. Researchers ran a first-round RT-PCR on the TCR CDR3 using the HTBI primer set. TCRdb re-called the multiplex PCR reads with MiXCR, one entry per CDR3 protein. The sample has about 150,000 distinct CDR3 sequences, around 21% seen once. Sequencing used blood. The receptor set was obtained from a woman aged 45-65 years with Graves' hyperthyroidism that later progressed to Graves' ophthalmopathy.

The sample holds many counts of this clonotype. The J gene is TRBJ2-5, the V gene TRBV28; 8 nucleotides line up with TRBD2. The CDR3 length is 14 residues. The J segment lost 4 bases and the V segment lost 3 bases, leaving 4 bases of the junction unmatched. CDR1 and CDR2 from the germline V gene are MDHEN and SYDVKM. The CDR3 loop is CASSFQRERETQYF. In nucleotides, the CDR3 is TGTGCCAGCAGTTTCCAGCGGGAGAGAGAGACCCAGTACTTC.

This clonotype was observed once. The chain employs TRBV28 and TRBJ1-1; the match to TRBD1 covers 9 bases. CDR1 is MDHEN and CDR2 is SYDVKM in the germline V gene. This CDR3 contains 13 residues. The ends lost 6 bases at V and 8 bases at J; junction bases unmatched: 7. The CDR3 spells CASSHLGQGEAFF. CDR3 sequence (DNA): TGTGCCAGCAGCCACCTCGGACAGGGGGAAGCTTTCTTT.

There are many counts of this clonotype. The gene calls are TRBV2 and TRBJ2-7; 10 bases agree with TRBD2. CDR3 length equals 16 residues. CDR1 and CDR2 (germline): SNHLY, FYNNEI. V trimming: 6 bases; J trimming: 0 bases; junction bases outside the gene matches: 8. CDR3 loop: CASRGLAGGRSYEQYF. Written as DNA, the CDR3 is TGTGCCAGCAGAGGATTAGCGGGAGGCCGCTCCTACGAGCAGTACTTC.

This clonotype was counted many times. The genes are TRBV3-1 and TRBJ2-7; 9 bases fit TRBD2. Trimming at V came to 4 bases and at J to 1 base, leaving 8 bases not matched to a gene. The CDR3 spans 16 residues. The germline V gene encodes CDR1 LGHDT and CDR2 YNNKEL (reference sequence). CDR3: CASSRPTSGLSYEQYF. In DNA form, the CDR3 reads TGTGCCAGCAGCCGACCTACTAGCGGGCTATCCTACGAGCAGTACTTC.

This chain joins TRBV29-1 and TRBJ2-7; 9 nucleotides match TRBD2. The CDR3 totals 13 residues. Trimming took 4 bases from V and 4 from J; bases not matched to a gene: 5. Per germline, CDR1 SQVTM and CDR2 ANQGSEA. Here the CDR3 DNA reads TGCAGCGTTGCGTCGGCGGGAGGGTACGAGCAGTACTTC. This sequence encodes CSVASAGGYEQYF.

As concerns this clonotype: This may be a read error, as it is one base from a much larger clone. V is TRBV20-1 and J is TRBJ2-1; the D is unclear. This CDR3 is built from 11 residues. Germline loops: CDR1 DFQATT, CDR2 SNEGSKA (reference sequence). The V end was cut by 4 bases, the J end by 9 bases, with 10 bases between. CDR3 residues: CSATRTGEQFF. The CDR3 nucleotides read TGCAGTGCTACGCGAACGGGTGAGCAGTTCTTC.

The chain joins TRBV6-2 or TRBV6-3 to TRBJ2-3; TRBD1 might be the D (5 bases). The CDR3 covers 15 residues. Between the trimmed V and J ends, which lost 6 bases and 0 bases, there was a span of 13 bases. Germline values: CDR1 MNHEY, CDR2 SVGEGT. The CDR3 protein is CASSFWAGSTDTQYF. As DNA, the CDR3 is TGTGCCAGCAGCTTTTGGGCAGGGAGCACAGATACGCAGTATTTT.

The sample holds many counts of this clonotype. This chain joins TRBV27 and TRBJ2-5; D might be TRBD2 (6 bases). Per germline, CDR1 MNHEY and CDR2 SMNVEV (reference sequence). Trimming took off 5 bases at V and 5 bases at J, with 18 bases between the two ends. The CDR3 runs 15 residues. The CDR3 coding sequence is TGTGCCAGCAGTCTTCGTGCAGCGCGGGGCGAGACCCAGTACTTC. Its translation: CASSLRAARGETQYF.

This clonotype showed up many times. The V call is TRBV11-3, the J call TRBJ1-4; tentative D call: TRBD1 (5 bases). V was shortened by 5 bases and J by 0 bases, with 10 bases between the two germline ends. From germline, CDR1 is SGHNT and CDR2 YENEEA. The CDR3 runs to 15 residues. CDR3 nucleotides: TGTGCCAGCAGCACCTACAGGTCAACTAATGAAAAACTGTTTTTT. Residues: CASSTYRSTNEKLFF.

V and J are TRBV7-9 and TRBJ2-7; 8 bases match TRBD2. V was pared by 4 bases and J by 5 bases, with 7 bases of the junction left unmatched. CDR3 length equals 14 residues. Per germline, CDR1 SEHNR and CDR2 FQNEAQ (reference sequence). The CDR3 loop is CASSSGRGGNEQYF. The CDR3 region has the DNA TGTGCCAGCAGCTCGGGACGGGGGGGCAACGAGCAGTACTTC.

The DNA for the CDR3 is TGTGCCATCAGTGAAAGAACCTTGAACACTGAAGCTTTCTTT. This translates into CAISERTLNTEAFF. The chain links TRBV10-3 to TRBJ1-1; D gene unclear. Per germline, CDR1 ENHRY and CDR2 SYGVKD. This CDR3 is 14 amino acids long. V gave up 3 bases and J gave up 0 bases, with 8 bases separating them.

This clonotype was seen repeatedly, ten times or more. The rearrangement joins TRBV19 to TRBJ2-7; 9 bases fit TRBD1. CDR1 is LNHDA, CDR2 SQIVND, per germline (reference sequence). With V trimmed by 4 bases and J by 4 bases, 5 bases remained unmatched. The CDR3 totals 14 residues. CDR3 nucleotides: TGTGCCAGTAGTAACAGGGGGCGAGGATACGAGCAGTACTTC. It specifies CASSNRGRGYEQYF. Full variable domain (outside the CDR3, taken from reference TRBV19 and TRBJ2-7): DGGITQSPKYLFRKEGQNVTLSCEQNLNHDAMYWYRQDPGQGLRLIYYSQIVNDFQKGDIAEGYSVSREKKESFPLTVTSAQKNPTAFYLCASSNRGRGYEQYFGPGTRLTVT.

This clonotype was observed many times. V usage is TRBV28 and J usage is TRBJ2-7; 9 positions match TRBD2. The germline CDR1 and CDR2 sequences are MDHEN and SYDVKM. The J segment lost 6 bases and the V segment lost 3 bases, leaving 18 bases of the junction unmatched. The CDR3 has 18 amino acids. CDR3 DNA sequence: TGTGCCAGCAGTTTGCAACCTGGTGCGCTAGCGGGATTGACCGAGCAGTACTTC. Protein sequence: CASSLQPGALAGLTEQYF.

A note on this clonotype: The missing conserved phenylalanine or tryptophan at the end of this CDR3 makes a read error likely. This chain connects TRBV11-2 to TRBJ2-2, with D possibly being TRBD1 (6 bases). The CDR3 totals 15 residues. Deletions cut 5 bases from V and 8 bases from J, with 18 bases between. Looked up from germline, CDR1 is SGHAT and CDR2 is FQNNGV. The DNA of the CDR3 is TGTGCCAGCAGCCCTGGAACAGGGTTTACGGGGGAGCTGTTTTCT. Its translation: CASSPGTGFTGELFS.

This clonotype occurred many times. CDR3 nucleotides: TGTGCCAGCAGTTTGGGAGCAGCGAACACTGAAGCTTTCTTT. It translates to CASSLGAANTEAFF. This rearrangement joins TRBV27 to TRBJ1-1; D call uncertain. Germline lookup yields CDR1 MNHEY and CDR2 SMNVEV (reference sequence). The CDR3 is 14 amino acids. With 3 bases removed from V and 1 base from J, the gap between germline ends came to 9 bases.

The count of this clonotype is one. The rearrangement uses TRBV7-2 and TRBJ1-1; 9 bases align to TRBD1. The CDR3 has 15 amino acids. Germline V gives CDR1 SGHTA, CDR2 FQGNSA. Trimming cost V 5 bases and J 4 bases; bases outside gene matches: 8. The CDR3 reads CASSRIQGAGTEAFF. CDR3 DNA sequence: TGTGCCAGCAGCCGCATACAGGGGGCCGGCACTGAAGCTTTCTTT. The full variable domain, in which reference TRBV7-2 and TRBJ1-1 provide the parts outside the CDR3, is GAGVSQSPSNKVTEKGKDVELRCDPISGHTALYWYRQSLGQGLEFLIYFQGNSAPDKSGLPSDRFSAERTGGSVSTLTIQRTQQEDSAVYLCASSRIQGAGTEAFFGQGTRLTVV.

A word on this clonotype: A much bigger clone sits one base away, suggesting this may be a read error. The rearrangement joins TRBV7-3 to TRBJ2-3; 10 nucleotides match TRBD2. Germline lookup yields CDR1 SGHTA and CDR2 FQGTGA. Germline trimming cut 4 bases from V and 4 bases from J; bases unmatched to any gene: 5. The CDR3 covers 15 residues. DNA of the CDR3: TGTGCCAGCAGCTCGTCAGCGGGAGGGGCAGATACGCAGTATTTT. It yields the protein CASSSSAGGADTQYF.